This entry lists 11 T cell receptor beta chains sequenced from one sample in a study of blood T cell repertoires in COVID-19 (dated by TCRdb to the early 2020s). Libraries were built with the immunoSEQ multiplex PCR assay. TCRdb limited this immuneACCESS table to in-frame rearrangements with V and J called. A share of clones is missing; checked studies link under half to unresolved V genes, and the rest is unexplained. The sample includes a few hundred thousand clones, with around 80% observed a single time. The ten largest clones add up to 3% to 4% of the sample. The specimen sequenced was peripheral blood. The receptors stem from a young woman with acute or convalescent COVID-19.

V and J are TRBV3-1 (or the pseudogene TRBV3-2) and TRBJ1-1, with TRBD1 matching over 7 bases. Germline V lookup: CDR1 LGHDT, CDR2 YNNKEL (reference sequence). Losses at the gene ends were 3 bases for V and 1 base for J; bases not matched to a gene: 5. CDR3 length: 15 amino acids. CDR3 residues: CASSHPGQPNTEAFF. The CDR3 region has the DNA TGTGCCAGCAGCCACCCGGGACAGCCGAACACTGAAGCTTTCTTT.

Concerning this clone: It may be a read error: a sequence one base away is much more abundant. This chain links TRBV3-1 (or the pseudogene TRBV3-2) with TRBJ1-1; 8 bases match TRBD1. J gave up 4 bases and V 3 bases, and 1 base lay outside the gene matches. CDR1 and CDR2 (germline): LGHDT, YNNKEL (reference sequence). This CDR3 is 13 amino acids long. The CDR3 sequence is CASSHTGGTEAFF. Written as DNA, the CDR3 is TGTGCCAGCAGCCACACAGGGGGCACTGAAGCTTTCTTT.

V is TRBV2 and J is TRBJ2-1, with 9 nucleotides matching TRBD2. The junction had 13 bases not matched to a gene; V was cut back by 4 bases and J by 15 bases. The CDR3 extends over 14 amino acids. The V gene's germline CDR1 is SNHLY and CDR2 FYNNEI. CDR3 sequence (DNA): TGTGCCAGCAGTGGTGCTTTGCGGGAGGGCCGCGGGTTCTTC. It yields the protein CASSGALREGRGFF.

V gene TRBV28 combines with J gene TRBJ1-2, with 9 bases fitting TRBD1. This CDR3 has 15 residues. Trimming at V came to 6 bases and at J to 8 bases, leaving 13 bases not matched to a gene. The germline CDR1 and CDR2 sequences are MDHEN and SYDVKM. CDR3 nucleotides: TGTGCCAGCAGCCGTAGAATACAGGGGGCAGGGGGCTACACCTTC. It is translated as CASSRRIQGAGGYTF.

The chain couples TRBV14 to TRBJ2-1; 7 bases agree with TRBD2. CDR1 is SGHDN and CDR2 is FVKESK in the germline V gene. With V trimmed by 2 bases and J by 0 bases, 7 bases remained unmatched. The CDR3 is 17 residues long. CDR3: CASSQLKAGSSYNEQFF. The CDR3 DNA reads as TGTGCCAGCAGCCAACTTAAAGCGGGAAGCTCCTACAATGAGCAGTTCTTC.

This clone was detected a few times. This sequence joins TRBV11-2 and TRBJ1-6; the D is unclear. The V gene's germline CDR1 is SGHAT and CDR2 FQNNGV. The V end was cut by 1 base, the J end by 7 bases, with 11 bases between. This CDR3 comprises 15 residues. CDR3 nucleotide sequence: TGTGCCAGCAGCTTAGCCACAGCTCTGAATTCACCCCTCCACTTT. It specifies CASSLATALNSPLHF.

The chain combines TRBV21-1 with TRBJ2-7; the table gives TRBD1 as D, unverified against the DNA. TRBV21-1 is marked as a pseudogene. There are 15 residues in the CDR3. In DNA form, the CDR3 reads TGTGCCAGCAGCAAAGCCCGGGACACACCCTACGAGCAGTACTTC. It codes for CASSKARDTPYEQYF.

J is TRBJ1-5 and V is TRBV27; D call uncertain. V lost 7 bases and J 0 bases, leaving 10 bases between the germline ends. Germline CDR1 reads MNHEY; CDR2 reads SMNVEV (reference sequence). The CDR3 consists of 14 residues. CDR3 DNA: TGTGCCAGCAAACGGGGATATAGCAATCAGCCCCAGCATTTT. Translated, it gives CASKRGYSNQPQHF.

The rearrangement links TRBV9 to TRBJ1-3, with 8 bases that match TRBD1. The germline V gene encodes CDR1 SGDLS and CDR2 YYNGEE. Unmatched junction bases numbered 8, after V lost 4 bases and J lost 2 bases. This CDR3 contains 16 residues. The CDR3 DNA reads TGTGCCAGCAGCCCGAATCCGACAGGGGCTGGAAACACCATATATTTT. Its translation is CASSPNPTGAGNTIYF.

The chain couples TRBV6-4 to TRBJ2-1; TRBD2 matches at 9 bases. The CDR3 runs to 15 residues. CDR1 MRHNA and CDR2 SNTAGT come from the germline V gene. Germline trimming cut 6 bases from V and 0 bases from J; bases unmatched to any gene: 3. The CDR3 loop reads CASSPTSGSYNEQFF. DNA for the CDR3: TGTGCCAGCAGCCCGACTAGCGGCTCCTACAATGAGCAGTTCTTC.

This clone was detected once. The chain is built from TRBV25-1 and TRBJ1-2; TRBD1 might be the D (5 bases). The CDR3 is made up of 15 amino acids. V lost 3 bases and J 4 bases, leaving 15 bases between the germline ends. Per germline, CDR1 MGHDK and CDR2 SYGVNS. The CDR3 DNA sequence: TGTGCCAGCAGTGACCACAGGACCATCGGCTATGGCTACACCTTC. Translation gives CASSDHRTIGYGYTF.